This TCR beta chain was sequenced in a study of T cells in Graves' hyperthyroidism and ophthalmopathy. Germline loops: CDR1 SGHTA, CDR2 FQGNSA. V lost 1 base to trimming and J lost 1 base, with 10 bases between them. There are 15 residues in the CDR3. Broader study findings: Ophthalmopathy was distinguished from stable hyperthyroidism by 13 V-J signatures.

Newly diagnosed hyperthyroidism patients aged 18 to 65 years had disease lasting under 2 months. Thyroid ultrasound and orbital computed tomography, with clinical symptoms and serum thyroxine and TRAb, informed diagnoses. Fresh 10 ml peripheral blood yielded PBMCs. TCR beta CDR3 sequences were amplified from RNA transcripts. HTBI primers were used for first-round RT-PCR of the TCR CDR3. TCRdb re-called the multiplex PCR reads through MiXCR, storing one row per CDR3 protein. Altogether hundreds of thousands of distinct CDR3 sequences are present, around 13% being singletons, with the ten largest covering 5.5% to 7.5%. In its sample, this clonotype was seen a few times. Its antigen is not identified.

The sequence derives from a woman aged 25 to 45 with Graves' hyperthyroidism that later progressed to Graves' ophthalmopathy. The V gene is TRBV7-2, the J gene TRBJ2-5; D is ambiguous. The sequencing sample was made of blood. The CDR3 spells CASSLVFDSQETQYF. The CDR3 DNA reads TGTGCCAGCAGCTTAGTGTTCGACTCCCAAGAGACCCAGTACTTC.